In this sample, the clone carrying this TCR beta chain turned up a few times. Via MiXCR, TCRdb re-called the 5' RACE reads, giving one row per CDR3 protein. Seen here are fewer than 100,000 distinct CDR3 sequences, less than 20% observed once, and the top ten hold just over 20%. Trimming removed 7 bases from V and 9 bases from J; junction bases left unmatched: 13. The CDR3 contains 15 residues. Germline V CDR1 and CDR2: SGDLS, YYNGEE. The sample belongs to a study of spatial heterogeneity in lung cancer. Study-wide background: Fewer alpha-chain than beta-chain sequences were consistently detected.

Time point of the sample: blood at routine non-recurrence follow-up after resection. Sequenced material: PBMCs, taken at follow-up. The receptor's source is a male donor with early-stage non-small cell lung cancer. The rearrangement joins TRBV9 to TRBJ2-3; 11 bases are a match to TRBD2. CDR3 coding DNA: TGTGCCAGCGGCTTAGCGGGAGGGCCGATGGACACGCAGTATTTT. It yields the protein CASGLAGGPMDTQYF.